Listed below are T cell receptor beta chains from one sample, sequenced in a study of cytomegalovirus exposure and HLA in healthy donors. The protocol was immunoSEQ multiplex PCR, while the TCRdb copy is restricted to in-frame clones and leaves out a portion. The sample contains tens of thousands of clones, around 80% of which appear only once. The sample comprised PBMCs. These receptor sequences come from a man aged 30 to 39 in good health and CMV-seronegative. Each CDR3 is given with its conserved first and last residue. D genes are given only for firm matches. Not all rows give a size; the values are once, few, many and, for expanded clones, a class.

size: -
V: TRBV2
D: TRBD1
J: TRBJ1-2
CDR3: CASSRGTGEGGYTF
DNA: TGTGCCAGCAGCCGCGGGACAGGGGAGGGAGGCTACACCTTC

size: once
V: TRBV6-1
D: TRBD1
J: TRBJ1-5
CDR3: CASIQGADRPQHF
DNA: TGTGCCAGTATACAGGGGGCGGATCGGCCCCAGCATTTT

size: -
V: TRBV19
D: -
J: TRBJ1-5
CDR3: CASSPLQSRQPQHF
DNA: TGTGCCAGTAGTCCCTTACAGAGCCGTCAACCCCAGCATTTT

size: -
V: TRBV28
D: -
J: TRBJ2-7
CDR3: CASQTGHSYEQYF
DNA: TGTGCCAGCCAAACGGGACATAGCTACGAGCAGTACTTC

size: -
V: TRBV4-3
D: TRBD1
J: TRBJ1-2
CDR3: CASSQGQGIYGYTF
DNA: TGCGCCAGCAGCCAAGGACAGGGAATCTATGGCTACACCTTC

size: -
V: TRBV27
D: -
J: TRBJ1-1
CDR3: CASSLGSFMNTEAFF
DNA: TGTGCCAGCAGTTTGGGCAGTTTCATGAACACTGAAGCTTTCTTT

size: few
V: TRBV27
D: TRBD1
J: TRBJ1-1
CDR3: CASRTGAEAFF
DNA: TGTGCCAGCAGGACAGGGGCCGAAGCTTTCTTT

size: few
V: TRBV5-6
D: -
J: TRBJ1-2
CDR3: CASSLRGLRGYTF
DNA: TGTGCCAGCAGCTTAAGGGGACTGAGGGGCTACACCTTC

size: -
V: TRBV7-2
D: -
J: TRBJ1-5
CDR3: CASSLGAGGGGGNQPQHF
DNA: TGTGCCAGCAGCTTAGGGGCAGGCGGGGGAGGTGGCAATCAGCCCCAGCATTTT

size: -
V: TRBV5-4
D: -
J: TRBJ2-7
CDR3: CASRSWTEINEQYF
DNA: TGTGCCAGCAGATCTTGGACAGAGATCAACGAGCAGTACTTC

size: -
V: TRBV7-3
D: -
J: TRBJ2-1
CDR3: CASSKTGSSYNEQFF
DNA: TGTGCCAGCAGTAAAACAGGGAGCTCCTACAATGAGCAGTTCTTC

size: -
V: TRBV19
D: -
J: TRBJ2-7
CDR3: CATANRVSYEQYF
DNA: TGTGCCACGGCAAACAGGGTCTCCTACGAGCAGTACTTC

size: -
V: TRBV2
D: TRBD1
J: TRBJ1-2
CDR3: CASSGPQGQGYGYTF
DNA: TGTGCCAGCAGTGGCCCCCAAGGACAGGGTTATGGCTACACCTTC

size: -
V: TRBV27
D: -
J: TRBJ1-2
CDR3: CASRPIRAGGYGYTF
DNA: TGTGCCAGCAGACCGATCAGGGCCGGCGGCTATGGCTACACCTTC

size: -
V: TRBV19
D: TRBD2
J: TRBJ2-7
CDR3: CASSIWGGSYEQYF
DNA: TGTGCCAGTAGTATATGGGGGGGCTCCTACGAGCAGTACTTC

size: -
V: TRBV18
D: -
J: TRBJ2-5
CDR3: CASSPPAGKETQYF
DNA: TGTGCCAGCTCACCACCGGCGGGGAAGGAGACCCAGTACTTC

size: -
V: TRBV7-9
D: -
J: TRBJ2-7
CDR3: CASSLKGVSYEQYF
DNA: TGTGCCAGCAGCTTAAAAGGGGTTTCCTACGAGCAGTACTTC

size: -
V: TRBV5-1
D: -
J: TRBJ2-2
CDR3: CASMVAVYTGELFF
DNA: TGCGCCAGCATGGTAGCGGTTTACACCGGGGAGCTGTTTTTT

size: -
V: TRBV7-6
D: -
J: TRBJ2-2
CDR3: CASSNGFNYGELFF
DNA: TGTGCCAGCAGCAATGGCTTTAACTACGGGGAGCTGTTTTTT

size: -
V: TRBV7-7
D: -
J: TRBJ2-5
CDR3: CASSLTGTPETQYF
DNA: TGTGCCAGCAGCCTCACCGGGACTCCAGAGACCCAGTACTTC

size: -
V: TRBV2
D: -
J: TRBJ2-1
CDR3: CASKEGGAYNEQFF
DNA: TGTGCCAGCAAAGAGGGGGGGGCCTACAATGAGCAGTTCTTC

size: -
V: TRBV19
D: TRBD1
J: TRBJ1-3
CDR3: CASSSGQGPGNTIYF
DNA: TGTGCCAGTAGTAGTGGACAGGGGCCTGGAAACACCATATATTTT

size: -
V: TRBV7-9
D: -
J: TRBJ1-5
CDR3: CASSLDAGTRINQPQHF
DNA: TGTGCCAGCAGCTTAGACGCAGGGACTAGGATCAATCAGCCCCAGCATTTT

size: -
V: TRBV19
D: -
J: TRBJ2-1
CDR3: CASKEVLGTYNEQFF
DNA: TGTGCCAGTAAGGAGGTCCTCGGAACCTACAATGAGCAGTTCTTC

size: once
V: TRBV28
D: TRBD1
J: TRBJ2-3
CDR3: CASSSRGGTGGPDTQYF
DNA: TGTGCCAGCAGTTCCAGAGGTGGGACAGGGGGCCCGGATACGCAGTATTTT

size: -
V: TRBV7-9
D: -
J: TRBJ1-1
CDR3: CASSQTTGSAEAFF
DNA: TGTGCCAGCAGCCAGACGACAGGATCGGCTGAAGCTTTCTTT

size: -
V: TRBV7-2
D: -
J: TRBJ1-2
CDR3: CASSLGDRRKYGYTF
DNA: TGTGCCAGCAGCTTAGGCGACAGGAGAAAGTATGGCTACACCTTC

size: -
V: TRBV5-1
D: TRBD2
J: TRBJ2-5
CDR3: CASSFLAGQETQYF
DNA: TGCGCCAGCAGCTTTCTAGCGGGCCAAGAGACCCAGTACTTC

size: -
V: TRBV19
D: TRBD1
J: TRBJ1-6
CDR3: CASSMRQGESPLHF
DNA: TGTGCCAGTAGTATGAGACAGGGGGAATCACCCCTCCACTTT

size: -
V: TRBV7-3
D: -
J: TRBJ2-3
CDR3: CASSSPDSADTQYF
DNA: TGTGCCAGCAGCAGCCCGGACAGTGCAGATACGCAGTATTTT

size: -
V: TRBV27
D: TRBD1
J: TRBJ1-6
CDR3: CASSLEQGSSPLHF
DNA: TGTGCCAGCAGTTTAGAACAGGGGAGTTCACCCCTCCACTTT

size: -
V: TRBV15
D: -
J: TRBJ1-1
CDR3: CATSRDRGNTEAFF
DNA: TGTGCCACCAGCAGAGACCGGGGGAACACTGAAGCTTTCTTT

size: -
V: TRBV6-6
D: TRBD1
J: TRBJ1-5
CDR3: CASLTGGDQPQHF
DNA: TGTGCCAGCCTGACAGGGGGGGACCAGCCCCAGCATTTT

size: -
V: TRBV2
D: -
J: TRBJ2-3
CDR3: CASRDGGDTQYF
DNA: TGTGCCAGCAGGGACGGGGGAGATACGCAGTATTTT

size: once
V: TRBV12-5
D: TRBD2
J: TRBJ2-5
CDR3: CASGLVRGSGGRAQYF
DNA: TGTGCTAGTGGTTTGGTACGTGGTAGCGGGGGAAGGGCCCAGTACTTC

size: -
V: TRBV11-2
D: -
J: TRBJ1-1
CDR3: CASSLDLQINTEAFF
DNA: TGTGCCAGCAGCTTAGATCTTCAGATAAACACTGAAGCTTTCTTT

size: -
V: TRBV30
D: TRBD1
J: TRBJ1-2
CDR3: CAWSAPLQGRTF
DNA: TGTGCCTGGAGTGCTCCCTTACAGGGGCGCACCTTC

size: -
V: TRBV7-9
D: TRBD1
J: TRBJ2-2
CDR3: CASSPQGTNTGELFF
DNA: TGTGCCAGCAGCCCACAGGGGACGAACACCGGGGAGCTGTTTTTT

size: -
V: TRBV4-1
D: -
J: TRBJ1-5
CDR3: CASSQDENQPQHF
DNA: TGCGCCAGCAGCCAAGACGAGAATCAGCCCCAGCATTTT

size: -
V: TRBV19
D: -
J: TRBJ1-2
CDR3: CASSIEGANYGYTF
DNA: TGTGCCAGTAGTATAGAAGGAGCTAACTATGGCTACACCTTC

size: -
V: TRBV14
D: -
J: TRBJ1-2
CDR3: CASSQDLARSDGYTF
DNA: TGTGCCAGCAGCCAAGATCTTGCCAGGTCGGATGGCTACACCTTC

size: -
V: TRBV5-4
D: -
J: TRBJ2-5
CDR3: CASSSGGVQKTQYF
DNA: TGTGCCAGCAGCTCGGGGGGCGTCCAAAAGACCCAGTACTTC

size: -
V: TRBV7-2
D: -
J: TRBJ2-7
CDR3: CASRRTASYEQYF
DNA: TGTGCCAGCAGGCGGACAGCCTCCTACGAGCAGTACTTC

size: -
V: TRBV19
D: -
J: TRBJ2-3
CDR3: CASSPLTSTDTQYF
DNA: TGTGCCAGTAGTCCCCTTACTAGCACAGATACGCAGTATTTT

size: -
V: TRBV27
D: -
J: TRBJ2-5
CDR3: CASSFTTGRVETQYF
DNA: TGTGCCAGCAGTTTTACTACCGGGCGGGTGGAGACCCAGTACTTC

size: few
V: TRBV6-5
D: -
J: TRBJ2-5
CDR3: CASTTVFQETQYF
DNA: TGTGCCAGCACCACGGTGTTCCAAGAGACCCAGTACTTC

size: -
V: TRBV6-1
D: TRBD1
J: TRBJ2-7
CDR3: CASSHNRGPYEQYF
DNA: TGTGCCAGCAGTCACAACAGGGGGCCCTACGAGCAGTACTTC

size: -
V: TRBV15
D: -
J: TRBJ2-6
CDR3: CATSREGGTVSSGANVLTF
DNA: TGTGCCACCAGCAGAGAGGGCGGGACGGTTAGCTCTGGGGCCAACGTCCTGACTTTC

size: -
V: TRBV11-2
D: -
J: TRBJ1-2
CDR3: CASSLDYGSSNYGYTF
DNA: TGTGCCAGCAGCTTAGATTACGGGAGTTCTAACTATGGCTACACCTTC

size: -
V: TRBV30
D: TRBD1
J: TRBJ1-3
CDR3: CAWSVQGGNTIYF
DNA: TGTGCCTGGAGTGTACAGGGGGGAAACACCATATATTTT

size: -
V: TRBV6-5
D: TRBD1
J: TRBJ1-4
CDR3: CASSPVQGGEKLFF
DNA: TGTGCCAGCAGCCCCGTTCAGGGGGGCGAAAAACTGTTTTTT

size: -
V: TRBV25-1
D: TRBD1
J: TRBJ2-7
CDR3: CASIRTGAYEQYF
DNA: TGTGCCAGCATTAGGACAGGCGCCTACGAGCAGTACTTC

size: -
V: TRBV4-1
D: TRBD1
J: TRBJ1-2
CDR3: CASSLIDRGDNYGYTF
DNA: TGCGCCAGCAGCCTTATCGACAGGGGAGATAACTATGGCTACACCTTC

size: -
V: TRBV30
D: -
J: TRBJ1-1
CDR3: CAWSPYHFTEAFF
DNA: TGTGCCTGGAGTCCCTATCATTTCACTGAAGCTTTCTTT

size: -
V: TRBV6-1
D: -
J: TRBJ1-4
CDR3: CASSEASLATNEKLFF
DNA: TGTGCCAGCAGTGAGGCCTCCCTTGCAACTAATGAAAAACTGTTTTTT

size: -
V: TRBV7-2
D: -
J: TRBJ2-1
CDR3: CASSPDMSSYNEQFF
DNA: TGTGCCAGCAGCCCAGACATGTCCTCCTACAATGAGCAGTTCTTC

size: -
V: TRBV30
D: TRBD2
J: TRBJ2-7
CDR3: CAWSPGLAGGYEQYF
DNA: TGTGCCTGGAGCCCTGGACTAGCGGGCGGCTACGAGCAGTACTTC

size: -
V: TRBV5-1
D: -
J: TRBJ1-1
CDR3: CASSWGRALNTEAFF
DNA: TGCGCCAGCAGCTGGGGCAGGGCCCTGAACACTGAAGCTTTCTTT

size: -
V: TRBV19
D: -
J: TRBJ2-2
CDR3: CASSGTVNGELFF
DNA: TGTGCCAGCTCAGGAACGGTGAACGGGGAGCTGTTTTTT

size: -
V: TRBV2
D: -
J: TRBJ1-1
CDR3: CASRPTGWNTEAFF
DNA: TGTGCCAGCAGGCCGACAGGATGGAACACTGAAGCTTTCTTT